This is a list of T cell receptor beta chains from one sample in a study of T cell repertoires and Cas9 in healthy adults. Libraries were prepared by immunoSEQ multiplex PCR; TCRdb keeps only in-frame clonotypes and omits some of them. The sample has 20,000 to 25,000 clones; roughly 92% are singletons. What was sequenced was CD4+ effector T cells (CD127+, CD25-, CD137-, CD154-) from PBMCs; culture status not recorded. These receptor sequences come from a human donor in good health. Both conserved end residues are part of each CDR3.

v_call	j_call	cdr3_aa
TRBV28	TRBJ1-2	CASSAPRGSHNYGYTF
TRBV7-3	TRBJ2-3	CASSRGGQPATF
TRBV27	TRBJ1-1	CASSFSLQGTEAFF
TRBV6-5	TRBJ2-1	CASSYSGLAGNEQFF
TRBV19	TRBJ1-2	CASQQELDRYGYTF
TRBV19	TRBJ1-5	CASTLQGAGNQPQHF
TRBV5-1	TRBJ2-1	CASSPRGDDNEQFF
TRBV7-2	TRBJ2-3	CASSLGGLEVSDTQYF
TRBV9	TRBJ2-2	CASSVAADTNTGELFF
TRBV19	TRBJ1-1	CASSKRQGAGSEAFF
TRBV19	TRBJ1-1	CASVDTGRNTEAFF
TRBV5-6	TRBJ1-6	CASSSDGPNSPLHF